Only a few counts were recorded for the clone carrying this T cell receptor beta chain. The antigen is unknown. These data originate in a study of Ad26.COV2.S vaccination and SARS-CoV-2 variants. Study conclusions and caveats: Non-spike TCR breadth did not differ much between vaccine and placebo recipients.

Generated by immunoSEQ multiplex PCR, the TCRdb table keeps only in-frame clones and is missing some. Of 380,000 or so clones listed, approximately 90% are singletons. CDR1 and CDR2 (germline): SGHNT, YENEEA. V was pared by 0 bases and J by 0 bases, with 5 bases between. The CDR3 loop spans 15 amino acids. The treatment is: some 20 received Ad26.COV2.S at low or high dose, single or two shots; 5 received placebo; per-sample allocation not given. Repertoires come from day 63 after the first vaccine or placebo injection. This material consisted of peripheral blood, taken in a trial of Ad26.COV2.S vaccine versus placebo. The gene calls are TRBV11-3 and TRBJ2-2; D unclear. This sequence originates from a person between 18 and 65 years old who received the Ad26.COV2.S COVID-19 vaccine or a placebo. This chain's CDR3 is CASSLDSANTGELFF. The CDR3 DNA follows: TGTGCCAGCAGCTTAGACTCCGCGAACACCGGGGAGCTGTTTTTT.